The 26 T cell receptor beta chains below all came from one sample that was sequenced in a study of blood T cell repertoires in COVID-19. The assay was immunoSEQ multiplex PCR, and TCRdb's table has in-frame clones only and misses some. The table shows 250,000 or so clones, with around 88% occurring only once. Sample: peripheral blood. The receptors come from a woman in her 30s with COVID-19, enrolled during active disease.

The J gene is TRBJ2-3, the V gene TRBV13; unclear D gene. Trimming pared 4 bases from V and 2 bases from J, leaving 10 bases between. CDR1 PRHDT and CDR2 FYEKMQ come from the germline V gene (reference sequence). This CDR3 comprises 14 residues. CDR3 nucleotide sequence: TGTGCCAGCAGCTATTTTAGTGTCACAGATACGCAGTATTTT. Its protein is CASSYFSVTDTQYF.

V and J are TRBV29-1 and TRBJ1-4; 7 bases agree with TRBD1. Looked up from germline, CDR1 is SQVTM and CDR2 is ANQGSEA. V shed 7 bases, J shed 7 bases, and the junction held 15 bases outside the gene matches. The CDR3 totals 15 residues. CDR3 sequence: CSAMVPPGQSEKLFF. CDR3 nucleotides: TGCAGCGCCATGGTTCCCCCGGGACAGAGTGAAAAACTGTTTTTT. Full variable domain (missing parts from reference TRBV29-1 and TRBJ1-4): SAVISQKPSRDICQRGTSLTIQCQVDSQVTMMFWYRQQPGQSLTLIATANQGSEATYESGFVIDKFPISRPNLTFSTLTVSNMSPEDSSIYLCSAMVPPGQSEKLFFGSGTQLSVL.

The chain is built from TRBV28 and TRBJ2-3; the match to TRBD1 covers 7 bases. This CDR3 has 15 amino acids. V shed 6 bases, J shed 3 bases, and the junction held 9 bases outside the gene matches. Looked up from germline, CDR1 is MDHEN and CDR2 is SYDVKM. The chain's CDR3 is CASSPRDSRTDTQYF. CDR3 in DNA: TGTGCCAGCAGCCCTCGGGACAGCAGGACAGATACGCAGTATTTT.

The rearrangement uses TRBV4-3 and TRBJ1-4; D ambiguous. The V gene lost 0 bases and the J gene lost 7 bases, with 12 bases spanning the gap. Germline loops: CDR1 LGHNA, CDR2 YSLEER. The CDR3 consists of 15 residues. CDR3 sequence: CASSQDLGTAEKLFF. In DNA, the CDR3 is TGCGCCAGCAGCCAAGATCTAGGTACGGCTGAAAAACTGTTTTTT.

V and J are TRBV7-2 and TRBJ2-1; the match to TRBD1 covers 7 bases. The CDR3 is 13 amino acids. Germline CDR1 and CDR2: SGHTA and FQGNSA. Trimming removed 1 base from V and 12 bases from J; junction bases left unmatched: 6. The CDR3 region is CASSLDWDRWQFF. In DNA, the CDR3 is TGTGCCAGCAGCTTAGATTGGGACAGATGGCAGTTCTTC.

The chain recombines TRBV29-1 with TRBJ2-1, with TRBD2 matching 7 bases. The germline V gene encodes CDR1 SQVTM and CDR2 ANQGSEA. The CDR3 runs to 14 residues. The J segment lost 0 bases and the V segment lost 4 bases, leaving 3 bases of the junction unmatched. CDR3 region: CSVGGGSSYNEQFF. The CDR3 DNA reads TGCAGCGTTGGGGGCGGGAGCTCCTACAATGAGCAGTTCTTC.

The gene calls are TRBV4-1 and TRBJ1-5; the D is unclear. The CDR3 covers 12 residues. Germline lookup yields CDR1 MGHRA and CDR2 YSYEKL. Trimming left V 3 bases short and J 4 bases short, with 4 bases between. The CDR3 sequence is CASSQANQPQHF. The CDR3, as DNA: TGCGCCAGCAGCCAGGCTAATCAGCCCCAGCATTTT.

The chain combines TRBV29-1 with TRBJ2-2; D is unresolved. Germline CDR1 reads SQVTM; CDR2 reads ANQGSEA. V gave up 3 bases and J gave up 7 bases, with 15 bases separating them. The CDR3 loop spans 14 amino acids. CDR3 loop: CSVDLPPDRGELFF. The CDR3 coding sequence is TGCAGCGTTGACCTACCTCCCGATCGCGGGGAGCTGTTTTTT.

The gene calls are TRBV4-2 and TRBJ2-5, with 9 bases lining up with TRBD1. The CDR3 has 16 residues. The germline gives CDR1 LGHNA, CDR2 YNFKEQ. J lost 1 base, V lost 1 base, and 4 bases had no gene match. The CDR3 is CASSQATTGGQETQYF. The CDR3 DNA follows: TGTGCCAGCAGCCAAGCCACGACAGGGGGCCAAGAGACCCAGTACTTC.

This chain connects TRBV12-3 or TRBV12-4 to TRBJ2-7; 10 nucleotides agree with TRBD1. This CDR3 is 12 amino acids long. Losses at the gene ends were 10 bases for V and 3 bases for J; bases not matched to a gene: 3. This CDR3 reads CAKTGGDYEQYV. The CDR3 DNA reads TGTGCCAAGACAGGGGGCGACTACGAGCAGTACGTC.

This chain links TRBV10-1 with TRBJ2-5; D perhaps matches TRBD2 (6 bases). The CDR3 is 15 amino acids. CDR1 and CDR2 (germline): WNHNN, SYGVQD (reference sequence). Between the trimmed V and J ends, which lost 3 bases and 5 bases, there was a span of 16 bases. As DNA, the CDR3 is TGCGCCAGCAGTGAAAGAGGAGGGCAGGGCGAGACCCAGTACTTC. This codes for CASSERGGQGETQYF.

The chain uses TRBV28 and TRBJ1-4; D is possibly TRBD1 (6 bases). The V end lost 5 bases, the J end lost 8 bases, and 21 bases lay between the germline ends. The CDR3 length is 16 residues. Germline lookup yields CDR1 MDHEN and CDR2 SYDVKM. The CDR3 protein is CASSPPLTWGREKLFF. The DNA for the CDR3 is TGTGCCAGCAGTCCCCCCCTCACGTGGGGGCGGGAAAAACTGTTTTTT.

This chain joins TRBV10-1 and TRBJ2-1, with TRBD2 matching over 13 bases. Per germline, CDR1 WNHNN and CDR2 SYGVQD (reference sequence). J gave up 5 bases and V 6 bases, and 4 bases lay outside the gene matches. The CDR3 has 15 amino acids. The DNA of the CDR3 is TGCGCCAGCAGCTCCGGACTAGCGGGAGACAATGAGCAGTTCTTC. As protein: CASSSGLAGDNEQFF.

The chain employs TRBV5-1 and TRBJ2-6, with D tentatively TRBD2 (5 bases). V was trimmed by 1 base and J by 4 bases, leaving 15 bases between them. This CDR3 is 17 amino acids long. In germline, CDR1 is SGHRS, CDR2 YFSETQ. In DNA, the CDR3 is TGCGCCAGCAGCTTGTCCAATGGACTTCGGGGGGCCAACGTCCTGACTTTC. It is translated as CASSLSNGLRGANVLTF.

The CDR3 sequence is CASSQAGQPNSPLHF. The DNA for the CDR3 is TGTGCCAGCAGCCAGGCGGGACAGCCAAATTCACCCCTCCACTTT. The V call is TRBV3-1 (or the pseudogene TRBV3-2), the J call TRBJ1-6; TRBD1 matches 7 bases. CDR1 is LGHDT, CDR2 YNNKEL, per germline (reference sequence). V lost 3 bases to trimming and J lost 7 bases; unmatched junction nucleotides: 6. This CDR3 comprises 15 residues.

The genes are TRBV30 and TRBJ2-1; 7 nucleotides line up with TRBD2. The CDR3 is 14 amino acids. The V and J ends lost 0 bases and 10 bases, in that order; junction bases with no gene match: 9. Germline V lookup: CDR1 GTSNPN, CDR2 SVGIG (reference sequence). Here the CDR3 reads CAWSVKAAGREQFF. The DNA of the CDR3 is TGTGCCTGGAGTGTAAAGGCAGCGGGAAGGGAGCAGTTCTTC.

The chain joins TRBV19 to TRBJ2-3; tentative D call: TRBD2 (6 bases). Germline V gene data show CDR1 as LNHDA and CDR2 as SQIVND (reference sequence). Between the trimmed V and J ends, which lost 4 bases and 8 bases, there was a span of 19 bases. The CDR3 contains 15 residues. The CDR3 loop reads CASSKDYLPRGTQYF. The CDR3 DNA reads TGTGCCAGTAGTAAGGACTATCTGCCTCGGGGTACGCAGTATTTT.

The V and J genes are TRBV29-1 and TRBJ2-1, with TRBD2 matching over 10 bases. The CDR3 length is 16 residues. From germline, CDR1 is SQVTM and CDR2 ANQGSEA. With V trimmed by 3 bases and J by 7 bases, 12 bases remained unmatched. In DNA, the CDR3 is TGCAGCGTTGAGGGGATAGCGGGGGGCGAGAGAAATGAGCAGTTCTTC. Translating it yields CSVEGIAGGERNEQFF.

The chain recombines TRBV4-3 with TRBJ2-7; D is unresolved. Per the germline V gene, CDR1 is LGHNA and CDR2 is YSLEER. Trimming shortened V by 0 bases and J by 8 bases, and 17 bases separated the two germline ends. This CDR3 has 15 residues. CDR3 sequence: CASSQDCQKFQQQYV. The CDR3 coding sequence is TGCGCCAGCAGCCAAGATTGCCAGAAATTTCAACAGCAGTACGTC.

The rearrangement links TRBV7-8 to TRBJ2-1, with 13 bases matching TRBD2. J was trimmed by 8 bases and V by 3 bases; bases with no gene match: 4. The germline CDR1 and CDR2 sequences are SGHVS and FQNEAQ. This CDR3 contains 15 residues. As DNA, the CDR3 is TGTGCCAGCAGCTTTGGGACTAGCGGGATAGATGAGCAGTTCTTC. As protein: CASSFGTSGIDEQFF.

Points on this clone: At the DNA level, this CDR3 is encoded by other sequences in the same sample as well. This rearrangement joins TRBV10-1 to TRBJ2-1; weak D call: TRBD2 (7 bases). The V end lost 0 bases, the J end lost 10 bases, and 16 bases lay between the germline ends. Germline V lookup: CDR1 WNHNN, CDR2 SYGVQD (reference sequence). CDR3 length equals 15 residues. The CDR3 DNA reads TGCGCCAGCAGTGAGTCTGGGGGGGGGCCTCGGGAGCAGTTCTTC. Protein sequence: CASSESGGGPREQFF.

The genes are TRBV2 and TRBJ2-7; maybe TRBD2 (5 bases). The CDR3 has 18 residues. The germline CDR1 and CDR2 sequences are SNHLY and FYNNEI. With 7 bases removed from V and 1 base from J, the gap between germline ends came to 26 bases. CDR3 protein: CASNLVPVDSLGSYEQYF. DNA of the CDR3: TGTGCCAGCAATCTGGTTCCTGTGGACTCCTTGGGGTCCTACGAGCAGTACTTC.

This chain uses TRBV4-3 with TRBJ2-3, with D unresolved. V lost 3 bases, J lost 3 bases, and 7 bases lay in between. Germline-derived CDR1 and CDR2 are LGHNA and YSLEER. This CDR3 is built from 13 residues. The chain's CDR3 is CASSQAVTDTQYF. CDR3 bases: TGCGCCAGCAGCCAGGCAGTTACAGATACGCAGTATTTT.

The chain recombines TRBV6-2 or TRBV6-3 with TRBJ2-5; 7 bases line up with TRBD1. The junction had 13 bases not matched to a gene; V was cut back by 4 bases and J by 2 bases. The germline gives CDR1 MNHEY, CDR2 SVGEGT. CDR3 size: 17 residues. The CDR3 here is CASSSPRQGWSQETQYF. CDR3 nucleotide sequence: TGTGCCAGCAGTTCCCCCCGACAGGGATGGAGTCAAGAGACCCAGTACTTC.

This clone was recorded only once. This rearrangement joins TRBV7-2 to TRBJ2-3; 7 positions match TRBD2. The CDR3 has 16 amino acids. Trimming at V came to 5 bases and at J to 0 bases, leaving 8 bases not matched to a gene. The germline gives CDR1 SGHTA, CDR2 FQGNSA. CDR3 coding DNA: TGTGCCAGCAGCGGGCTAGCGGATACTAGCACAGATACGCAGTATTTT. It translates to CASSGLADTSTDTQYF.

This clone was detected many times. This sequence joins TRBV7-8 and TRBJ1-2; perhaps TRBD1 as D (6 bases). The V end lost 7 bases, the J end lost 4 bases, and 19 bases lay between the germline ends. The CDR3 is 15 amino acids. CDR1 and CDR2 (germline): SGHVS, FQNEAQ. CDR3 DNA sequence: TGTGCCAGCACCAAAAACCCACAGGGCATCTATGGCTACACCTTC. Protein product: CASTKNPQGIYGYTF.